The sequence of this TCR beta chain was determined in a study of CD8 T cells in Susac syndrome. This clonotype was detected a few times. RNA amounts of about 0.45 to 1 ug underwent reverse transcription with random hexamers. With immunoSEQ multiplex PCR, TCR beta CDR3 was amplified across 54 Vbeta and 13 Jbeta. TCRdb re-called the immunoSEQ multiplex PCR reads through MiXCR, storing one row per CDR3 protein. The data show fewer than 250,000 distinct CDR3 sequences, more than 85% seen once. Germline-derived CDR1 and CDR2 are SGHNT and YYREEE (reference sequence). The ends were cut back, 3 bases at V and 3 bases at J, with 13 bases in the middle. The CDR3 consists of 14 residues.

The clonotype comes from a human donor with multiple sclerosis. The rearrangement links TRBV5-4 to TRBJ2-7; no reliable D call. Material: CD8+ T cells from PBMCs. The CDR3 coding sequence is TGTGCCAGCAGCTCCTCCGTGGGCGACTACGAGCAGTACTTC. Amino acid sequence: CASSSSVGDYEQYF.